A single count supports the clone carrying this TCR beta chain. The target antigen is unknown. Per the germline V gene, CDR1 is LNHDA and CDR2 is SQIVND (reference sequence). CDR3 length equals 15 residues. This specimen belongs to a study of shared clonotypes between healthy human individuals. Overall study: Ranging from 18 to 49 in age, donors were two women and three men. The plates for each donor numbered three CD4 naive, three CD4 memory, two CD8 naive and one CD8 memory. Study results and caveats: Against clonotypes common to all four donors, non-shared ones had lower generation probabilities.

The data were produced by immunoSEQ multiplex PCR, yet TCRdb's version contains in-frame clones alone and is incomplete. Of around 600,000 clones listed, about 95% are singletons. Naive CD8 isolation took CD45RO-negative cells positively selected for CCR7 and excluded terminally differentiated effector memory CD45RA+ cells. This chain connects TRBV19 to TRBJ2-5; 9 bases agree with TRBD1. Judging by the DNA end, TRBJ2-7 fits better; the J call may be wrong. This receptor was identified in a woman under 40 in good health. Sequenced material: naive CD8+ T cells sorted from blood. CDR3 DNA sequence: TGTGCCACAGCGGCCGGACAGGGGAGCTCCTACGAGCAGTACTTC. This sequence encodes CATAAGQGSSYEQYF.